This T cell receptor beta chain was retrieved from a study of blood T cell repertoires in COVID-19. At the level of the study: COVID-19 samples collected from the United States, Italy and Spain covered acute and convalescent phases. T cells, B-cell-depleted T cells, or PBMCs supplied cDNA or gDNA.

The CDR3 extends over 15 amino acids. Germline V gene data show CDR1 as LNHNV and CDR2 as YYDKDF (reference sequence). Trimming took off 0 bases at V and 1 base at J, with 8 bases between the two ends. In the original workflow: Counts of nucleated cells, estimated from reference gene primer amplification, were obtained. Measured with immunoSEQ multiplex PCR; TCRdb has only the in-frame clones, and not every one. V and J calls and clone size come straight from that table; D and trimming were deduced from the DNA. The repertoire holds hundreds of thousands of clones, with roughly 87% as singletons. The specimen sequenced was peripheral blood. The sequence derives from a woman in her forties or fifties who had recovered from COVID-19. The chain has TRBV15 and TRBJ2-3; possibly TRBD2 for D (6 bases). The chain's CDR3 is CATSREWGGTDTQYF. The CDR3 DNA reads TGTGCCACCAGCAGAGAATGGGGGGGCACAGATACGCAGTATTTT.